This TCR beta chain was sequenced during a study of T cells in localized non-small cell lung cancer. The germline CDR1 and CDR2 sequences are GTSNPN and SVGIG (reference sequence). The CDR3 loop spans 14 amino acids. V lost 0 bases, J lost 1 base, and 9 bases lay in between. Points on this clone: Its specificity is not known.

Study conclusions and caveats: Uninvolved adjacent lung had more T cell clonality than any other tissue, topping tumor. There was an association of higher blood T cell density with longer overall survival. Paired adjacent lung recovered a median around 60 of the top 100 tumor clones.

Clones were read by immunoSEQ multiplex PCR, and TCRdb kept only the in-frame ones, dropping some. Of about 1,200 clones detected, approximately 38% appear once; the ten largest clones hold 20% to 25%. This specimen consisted of normal lung tissue next to the tumor, obtained before any cancer treatment. The receptor was derived from a woman aged 40 to 75 with stage I lung adenocarcinoma. This chain joins TRBV30 and TRBJ1-1, with D unclear. The CDR3 is CAWSVGQQNTEAFF. CDR3 coding DNA: TGTGCCTGGAGTGTAGGCCAGCAGAACACTGAAGCTTTCTTT. Combining the CDR3 with reference TRBV30 and TRBJ1-1 gives the whole variable domain SQTIHQWPATLVQPVGSPLSLECTVEGTSNPNLYWYRQAAGRGLQLLFYSVGIGQISSEVPQNLSASRPQDRQFILSSKKLLLSDSGFYLCAWSVGQQNTEAFFGQGTRLTVV.